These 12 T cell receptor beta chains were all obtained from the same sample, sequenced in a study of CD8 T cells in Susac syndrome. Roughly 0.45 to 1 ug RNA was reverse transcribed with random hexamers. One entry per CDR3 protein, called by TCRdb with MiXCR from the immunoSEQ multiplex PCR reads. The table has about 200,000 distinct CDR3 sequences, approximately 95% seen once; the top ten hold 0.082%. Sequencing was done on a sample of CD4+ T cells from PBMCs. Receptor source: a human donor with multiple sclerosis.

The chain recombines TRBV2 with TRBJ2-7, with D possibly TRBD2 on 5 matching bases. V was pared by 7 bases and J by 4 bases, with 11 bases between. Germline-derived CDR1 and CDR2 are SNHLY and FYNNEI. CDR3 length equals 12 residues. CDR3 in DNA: TGTGCCAGCACTGGAGAGGGATACGAGCAGTACTTC. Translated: CASTGEGYEQYF.

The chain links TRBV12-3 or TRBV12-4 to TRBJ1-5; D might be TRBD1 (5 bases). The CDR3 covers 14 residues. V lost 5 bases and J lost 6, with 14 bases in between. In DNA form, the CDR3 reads TGTGCCAGCAGTCCCGATTCGGACATTCAGCCCCAGCATTTT. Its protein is CASSPDSDIQPQHF.

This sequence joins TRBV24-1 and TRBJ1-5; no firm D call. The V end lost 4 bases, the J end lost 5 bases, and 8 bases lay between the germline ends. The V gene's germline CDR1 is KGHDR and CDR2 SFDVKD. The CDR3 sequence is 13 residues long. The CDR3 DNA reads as TGTGCCACCAGTGACGGGCGAGATCAGCCCCAGCATTTT. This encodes CATSDGRDQPQHF.

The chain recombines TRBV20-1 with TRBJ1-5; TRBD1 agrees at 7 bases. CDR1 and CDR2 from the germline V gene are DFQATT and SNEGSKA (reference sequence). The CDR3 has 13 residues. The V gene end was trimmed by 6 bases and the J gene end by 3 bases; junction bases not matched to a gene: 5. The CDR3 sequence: CSALTGTNQPQHF. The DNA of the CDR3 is TGCAGTGCCCTGACAGGGACCAATCAGCCCCAGCATTTT.

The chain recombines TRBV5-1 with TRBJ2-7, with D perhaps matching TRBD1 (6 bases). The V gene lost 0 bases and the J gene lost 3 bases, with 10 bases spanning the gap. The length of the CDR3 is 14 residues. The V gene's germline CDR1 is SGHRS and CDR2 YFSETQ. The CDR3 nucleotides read TGCGCCAGCAGCTTGGGGGACAAGAGCTACGAGCAGTACGTC. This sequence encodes CASSLGDKSYEQYV.

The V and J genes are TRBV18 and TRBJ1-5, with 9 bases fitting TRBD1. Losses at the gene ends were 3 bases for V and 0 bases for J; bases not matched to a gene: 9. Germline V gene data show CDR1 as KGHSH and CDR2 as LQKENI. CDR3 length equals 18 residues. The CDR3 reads CASSPTGGGSYSNQPQHF. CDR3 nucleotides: TGTGCCAGCTCACCTACAGGGGGCGGCTCCTATAGCAATCAGCCCCAGCATTTT. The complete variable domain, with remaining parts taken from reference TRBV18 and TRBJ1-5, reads NAGVMQNPRHLVRRRGQEARLRCSPMKGHSHVYWYRQLPEEGLKFMVYLQKENIIDESGMPKERFSAEFPKEGPSILRIQQVVRGDSAAYFCASSPTGGGSYSNQPQHFGDGTRLSIL.

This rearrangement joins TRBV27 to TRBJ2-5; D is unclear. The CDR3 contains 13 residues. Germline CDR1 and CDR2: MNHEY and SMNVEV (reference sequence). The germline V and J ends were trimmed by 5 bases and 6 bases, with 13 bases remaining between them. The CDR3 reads CASSPTVPKTQYF. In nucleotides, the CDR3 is TGTGCCAGCAGTCCGACTGTACCCAAGACCCAGTACTTC.

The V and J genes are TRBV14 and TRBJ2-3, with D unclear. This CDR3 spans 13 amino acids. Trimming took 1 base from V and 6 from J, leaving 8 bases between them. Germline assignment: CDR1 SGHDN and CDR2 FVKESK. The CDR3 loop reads CASSQGQIDTQYF. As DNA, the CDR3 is TGTGCCAGCAGCCAAGGGCAGATCGATACGCAGTATTTT.

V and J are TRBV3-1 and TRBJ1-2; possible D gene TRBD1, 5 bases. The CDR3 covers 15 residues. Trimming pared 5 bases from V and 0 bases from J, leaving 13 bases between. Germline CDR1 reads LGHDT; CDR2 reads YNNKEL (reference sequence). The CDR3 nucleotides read TGTGCCAGCAGCATTGGGACCACTGCTAACTATGGCTACACCTTC. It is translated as CASSIGTTANYGYTF.

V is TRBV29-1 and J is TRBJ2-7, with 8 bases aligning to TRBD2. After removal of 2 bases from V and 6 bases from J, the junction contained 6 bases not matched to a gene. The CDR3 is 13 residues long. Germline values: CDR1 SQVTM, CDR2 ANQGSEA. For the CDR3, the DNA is TGCAGCGTTGAAAAATTCGCGGGAGGCGAGCAGTACTTC. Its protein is CSVEKFAGGEQYF.

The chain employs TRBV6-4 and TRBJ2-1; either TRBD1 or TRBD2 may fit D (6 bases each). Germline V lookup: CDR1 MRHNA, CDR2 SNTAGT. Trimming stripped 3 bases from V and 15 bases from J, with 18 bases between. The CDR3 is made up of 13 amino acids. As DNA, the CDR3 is TGTGCCAGCAGTGAGTCGAGAGGGGGGTGGATGTTCTTC. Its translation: CASSESRGGWMFF.

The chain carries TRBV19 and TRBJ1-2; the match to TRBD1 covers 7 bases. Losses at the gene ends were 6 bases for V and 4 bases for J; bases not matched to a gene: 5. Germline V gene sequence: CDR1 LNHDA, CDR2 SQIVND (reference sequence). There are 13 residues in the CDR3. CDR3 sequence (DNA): TGTGCCAGTAGGCCCGGGACAGTCTATGGCTACACCTTC. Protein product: CASRPGTVYGYTF.